Listed below are T cell receptor beta chains from one sample, sequenced in a study of T cell repertoires in cytomegalovirus infection. A single record per CDR3 protein comes from TCRdb applying MiXCR to the reads. The repertoire holds roughly 230,000 distinct CDR3 sequences, with approximately 17% as singletons. Sequenced sample: CD8+ T cells from PBMCs. The source of these receptors is a human donor in good health (CMV status not recorded). Some clones in this sample may be carry-over from other donors' samples. CDR3s include the opening cysteine and the closing phenylalanine or tryptophan. Fields, in order: clone size, J gene, CDR3 length, D gene, V gene, CDR3 DNA, CDR3 protein. D genes are given only for firm matches. Clone size, where shown, is once, few, many, or a class for clones that have expanded.

clone_size: few
j_call: TRBJ2-1
cdr3_length: 16
d_call: TRBD1
v_call: TRBV6-2/TRBV6-3
cdr3_nt: TGTGCCAGCAGTTCTGGACAGGGGAGCTCCTACAATGAGCAGTTCTTC
cdr3_aa: CASSSGQGSSYNEQFF

clone_size: many
j_call: TRBJ1-1
cdr3_length: 15
d_call: NA
v_call: TRBV19
cdr3_nt: TGTGCCAGTAGTAGAGGGGTCAGCCTCGACACTGAAGCTTTCTTT
cdr3_aa: CASSRGVSLDTEAFF

clone_size: many
j_call: TRBJ2-7
cdr3_length: 15
d_call: NA
v_call: TRBV6-2/TRBV6-3
cdr3_nt: TGTGCCAGCAGTTCAGACGCCCAATTCTCCTACGAGCAGTACTTC
cdr3_aa: CASSSDAQFSYEQYF

clone_size: once
j_call: TRBJ2-5
cdr3_length: 14
d_call: NA
v_call: TRBV5-6
cdr3_nt: TGTACCAGCAGCTTGTCTGGGACGGAAGAGACCCAGTACTTC
cdr3_aa: CTSSLSGTEETQYF

clone_size: few
j_call: TRBJ1-2
cdr3_length: 15
d_call: TRBD1
v_call: TRBV6-2/TRBV6-3
cdr3_nt: TGTGCCAGCAGTTGGGGACAGGACCCTTTCTATGGCTACACCTTC
cdr3_aa: CASSWGQDPFYGYTF

clone_size: few
j_call: TRBJ1-1
cdr3_length: 15
d_call: NA
v_call: TRBV20-1
cdr3_nt: TGCAGTGCTAGAGATTCTTATCGGGGTTACACTGAAGCTTTCTTT
cdr3_aa: CSARDSYRGYTEAFF

clone_size: NA
j_call: TRBJ1-5
cdr3_length: 18
d_call: TRBD1
v_call: TRBV27
cdr3_nt: TGTGCCAGCAGCCCCCTAGGACAGGGCCCCTATAGCAATCAGCCCCAGCATTTT
cdr3_aa: CASSPLGQGPYSNQPQHF

clone_size: NA
j_call: TRBJ2-1
cdr3_length: 12
d_call: TRBD1
v_call: TRBV19
cdr3_nt: TGTGCCAGTAGCCGGACAGGGGATGAGCAGTTCTTC
cdr3_aa: CASSRTGDEQFF

clone_size: many
j_call: TRBJ2-3
cdr3_length: 15
d_call: NA
v_call: TRBV4-1
cdr3_nt: TGCGCCAGCAGCCAAAGAGACTTTCACACAGATACGCAGTATTTT
cdr3_aa: CASSQRDFHTDTQYF

clone_size: NA
j_call: TRBJ1-2
cdr3_length: 17
d_call: TRBD1
v_call: TRBV19
cdr3_nt: TGTGCCAGTAGTAGCTTGGACAGGGGCAAGCGCCACTATGGCTACACCTTC
cdr3_aa: CASSSLDRGKRHYGYTF

clone_size: NA
j_call: TRBJ1-5
cdr3_length: 16
d_call: NA
v_call: TRBV28
cdr3_nt: TGTGCCAGCAGTCCCCTGCAGGACACAGGAACTAGTCCCCAGCATTTT
cdr3_aa: CASSPLQDTGTSPQHF

clone_size: few
j_call: TRBJ1-1
cdr3_length: 13
d_call: TRBD1
v_call: TRBV5-5
cdr3_nt: TGTGCCAGCAGCACCCGACAGGGGGCTGAAGCTTTCTTT
cdr3_aa: CASSTRQGAEAFF

clone_size: many
j_call: TRBJ2-1
cdr3_length: 14
d_call: TRBD1
v_call: TRBV4-1
cdr3_nt: TGCGCCAGCAGCCAAGGACAGGGTTTCGATGAGCAGTTCTTC
cdr3_aa: CASSQGQGFDEQFF

clone_size: many
j_call: TRBJ2-2
cdr3_length: 13
d_call: NA
v_call: TRBV7-6
cdr3_nt: TGTGCCAGCAGCTCCAAACCCACCGGGGAGCTGTTTTTT
cdr3_aa: CASSSKPTGELFF

clone_size: few
j_call: TRBJ1-5
cdr3_length: 16
d_call: NA
v_call: TRBV10-3
cdr3_nt: TGTGCCATCAGTGAGTCGAAGGGAGTAGGCAATCAGCCCCAGCATTTT
cdr3_aa: CAISESKGVGNQPQHF

clone_size: NA
j_call: TRBJ2-5
cdr3_length: 15
d_call: NA
v_call: TRBV20-1
cdr3_nt: TGCAGTGCTAGACCCAGACGGACCGTCGCAGAGACCCAGTACTTC
cdr3_aa: CSARPRRTVAETQYF

clone_size: few
j_call: TRBJ2-1
cdr3_length: 17
d_call: NA
v_call: TRBV12-3/TRBV12-4
cdr3_nt: TGTGCCAGCAGTTTAGCGGGCGGGGACAGCTCCTACAATGAGCAGTTCTTC
cdr3_aa: CASSLAGGDSSYNEQFF

clone_size: few
j_call: TRBJ2-1
cdr3_length: 16
d_call: NA
v_call: TRBV6-2/TRBV6-3
cdr3_nt: TGTGCCAGCAGTTACTCCGTAGCGGAGCCCTTGGATGAGCAGTTCTTC
cdr3_aa: CASSYSVAEPLDEQFF

clone_size: few
j_call: TRBJ2-1
cdr3_length: 16
d_call: TRBD2
v_call: TRBV5-5
cdr3_nt: TGTGCCAGCAGCTCAAACGGGGGGAACTCCTACAATGAGCAGTTCTTC
cdr3_aa: CASSSNGGNSYNEQFF

clone_size: NA
j_call: TRBJ1-2
cdr3_length: 17
d_call: TRBD1
v_call: TRBV19
cdr3_nt: TGTGCCAGTAGTATATTCACAGGGGGCGTAATCAACTATGGCTACACCTTC
cdr3_aa: CASSIFTGGVINYGYTF

clone_size: NA
j_call: TRBJ1-1
cdr3_length: 12
d_call: NA
v_call: TRBV7-9
cdr3_nt: TGTGCCAGCAGCGACGAGAACACTGAAGCTTTCTTT
cdr3_aa: CASSDENTEAFF

clone_size: few
j_call: TRBJ1-2
cdr3_length: 13
d_call: NA
v_call: TRBV29-1
cdr3_nt: TGCAGCGTAACCCGGGACATACTCTATGGCTACACCTTC
cdr3_aa: CSVTRDILYGYTF

clone_size: NA
j_call: TRBJ2-7
cdr3_length: 15
d_call: NA
v_call: TRBV19
cdr3_nt: TGTGCCAGTAGTATGGAGCCAACCGCCTCCTACGAGCAGTACTTC
cdr3_aa: CASSMEPTASYEQYF

clone_size: NA
j_call: TRBJ1-1
cdr3_length: 15
d_call: NA
v_call: TRBV4-3
cdr3_nt: TGCGCCAGCAGCCATAAGGGGCAGGGGAACACTGAAGCTTTCTTT
cdr3_aa: CASSHKGQGNTEAFF

clone_size: few
j_call: TRBJ1-1
cdr3_length: 15
d_call: NA
v_call: TRBV7-8
cdr3_nt: TGTGCCAGCAGCTTAGTGCTACCCGTGAACACTGAAGCTTTCTTT
cdr3_aa: CASSLVLPVNTEAFF

clone_size: many
j_call: TRBJ2-7
cdr3_length: 16
d_call: NA
v_call: TRBV11-2
cdr3_nt: TGTGCCAGCAGTCAAGACCCCCAGACAGCTTCCTACGAGCAGTACTTC
cdr3_aa: CASSQDPQTASYEQYF

clone_size: NA
j_call: TRBJ2-7
cdr3_length: 15
d_call: NA
v_call: TRBV2
cdr3_nt: TGTGCCAGCAAGGTCCCCGGATTTAGCTTCTACGAGCAGTACTTC
cdr3_aa: CASKVPGFSFYEQYF

clone_size: NA
j_call: TRBJ2-7
cdr3_length: 15
d_call: NA
v_call: TRBV4-3
cdr3_nt: TGCGCCAGCAGCAACAACTTCGGGGACTCCTACGAGCAGTACTTC
cdr3_aa: CASSNNFGDSYEQYF

clone_size: NA
j_call: TRBJ2-7
cdr3_length: 16
d_call: NA
v_call: TRBV2
cdr3_nt: TGTGCCAGCAGTGAATGGGTTGGGCAGGGTCAGCGCGAGCAGTACTTC
cdr3_aa: CASSEWVGQGQREQYF

clone_size: few
j_call: TRBJ2-5
cdr3_length: 14
d_call: NA
v_call: TRBV20-1
cdr3_nt: TGCAGTGCTAGAGGGTGGGCGGGAAAAGAGACCCAGTACTTC
cdr3_aa: CSARGWAGKETQYF

clone_size: few
j_call: TRBJ2-1
cdr3_length: 15
d_call: NA
v_call: TRBV10-3
cdr3_nt: TGTGCCATCAGTGAGTCCCGGGGGATATACAATGAGCAGTTCTTC
cdr3_aa: CAISESRGIYNEQFF

clone_size: few
j_call: TRBJ2-7
cdr3_length: 15
d_call: TRBD2
v_call: TRBV4-1
cdr3_nt: TGCGCCAGCAGCCAAGCGGAGCGGGGTTCCTACGAGCAGTACTTC
cdr3_aa: CASSQAERGSYEQYF

clone_size: NA
j_call: TRBJ2-1
cdr3_length: 15
d_call: TRBD2
v_call: TRBV10-3
cdr3_nt: TGTGCCATCAGGGACTCTAGCGGGGGGGCCTTGATGCAGTTCTTC
cdr3_aa: CAIRDSSGGALMQFF

clone_size: many
j_call: TRBJ1-1
cdr3_length: 13
d_call: NA
v_call: TRBV12-3/TRBV12-4
cdr3_nt: TGTGCCAGCAGTCCTCGGGGGGACACTGAAGCTTTCTTT
cdr3_aa: CASSPRGDTEAFF

clone_size: many
j_call: TRBJ2-3
cdr3_length: 15
d_call: NA
v_call: TRBV10-3
cdr3_nt: TGTGCCATCAGTTCGACAGCAGCTAGCACAGATACGCAGTATTTT
cdr3_aa: CAISSTAASTDTQYF

clone_size: NA
j_call: TRBJ2-7
cdr3_length: 13
d_call: NA
v_call: TRBV20-1
cdr3_nt: TGCAGTGCTAGACCTCAGATTTCCTACGAGCAGTACTTC
cdr3_aa: CSARPQISYEQYF

clone_size: few
j_call: TRBJ2-1
cdr3_length: 10
d_call: TRBD2
v_call: TRBV2
cdr3_nt: TGTGCCAGCAGGGGGACTAGCTCGTTCTTC
cdr3_aa: CASRGTSSFF

clone_size: many
j_call: TRBJ2-6
cdr3_length: 18
d_call: TRBD1
v_call: TRBV7-2
cdr3_nt: TGTGCCAGCAGCCGGGACAGGGCCTTAAGCTCTGGGGCCAACGTCCTGACTTTC
cdr3_aa: CASSRDRALSSGANVLTF